What follows are 31 T cell receptor beta chains derived from one specimen sequenced in a study of shared clonotypes between healthy human individuals. Method: immunoSEQ multiplex PCR; TCRdb's copy keeps in-frame clones and lacks some. The data show more than 2 million clones, 90% to 96% seen once. What was sequenced was naive CD4+ T cells sorted from blood. Sample subset: CD45RA+ positively selected. All receptors come from a man in his late teens or twenties in good health.

This clone has just one count. This sequence joins TRBV11-2 and TRBJ1-2, with D possibly being TRBD1 (6 bases). With 5 bases removed from V and 8 bases from J, the gap between germline ends came to 15 bases. Per the germline V gene, CDR1 is SGHAT and CDR2 is FQNNGV. The CDR3 has 13 amino acids. CDR3 DNA sequence: TGTGCCAGCAGCGCCGGGACACTGGAGGGCTACACCTTC. Translating it yields CASSAGTLEGYTF.

The rearrangement uses TRBV18 and TRBJ1-1; TRBD1 is a possible D gene (6 bases). Trimming stripped 5 bases from V and 1 base from J, with 11 bases between. The CDR3 has 14 amino acids. Germline CDR1 reads KGHSH; CDR2 reads LQKENI. CDR3 in amino acids: CASSIEQGNTEAFF. The CDR3 DNA follows: TGTGCCAGCTCAATAGAACAGGGGAACACTGAAGCTTTCTTT. The full variable domain, its missing parts supplied by reference TRBV18 and TRBJ1-1, is NAGVMQNPRHLVRRRGQEARLRCSPMKGHSHVYWYRQLPEEGLKFMVYLQKENIIDESGMPKERFSAEFPKEGPSILRIQQVVRGDSAAYFCASSIEQGNTEAFFGQGTRLTVV.

V is TRBV5-6 and J is TRBJ2-1; no clear D gene. The V end lost 1 base, the J end lost 9 bases, and 17 bases lay between the germline ends. CDR3 length: 15 amino acids. Per the germline V gene, CDR1 is SGHDT and CDR2 is YYEEEE. In nucleotides, the CDR3 is TGTGCCAGCAGCTTGAGGGTGAGGATGGGCGGTGAGCAGTTCTTC. Amino acid sequence: CASSLRVRMGGEQFF.

This chain uses TRBV27 with TRBJ1-6; D gene unclear. Germline V gene sequence: CDR1 MNHEY, CDR2 SMNVEV (reference sequence). V shed 7 bases and J shed 6 bases, with 10 bases lying between them. The CDR3 covers 13 residues. The CDR3 protein is CASKRDFNSPLHF. For the CDR3, the DNA is TGTGCCAGCAAGCGGGATTTTAATTCACCCCTCCACTTT.

The chain recombines TRBV9 with TRBJ2-7; TRBD2 matches at 10 bases. The CDR3 has 16 residues. Unmatched junction bases numbered 9, after V lost 0 bases and J lost 6 bases. Germline CDR1 reads SGDLS; CDR2 reads YYNGEE. Written as DNA, the CDR3 is TGTGCCAGCAGCGTAGAAGGTAGCGGGGGGCTAACCGAGCAGTACTTC. This translates into CASSVEGSGGLTEQYF.

A single count supports this clone. The gene calls are TRBV28 and TRBJ2-3, with TRBD1 matching over 10 bases. Germline V gives CDR1 MDHEN, CDR2 SYDVKM. The CDR3 runs to 15 residues. The V segment lost 1 base and the J segment 6 bases; nucleotides outside the gene matches: 4. CDR3 sequence: CASSLLTGGADTQYF. The CDR3 DNA follows: TGTGCCAGCAGTTTATTGACAGGGGGCGCCGATACGCAGTATTTT.

This clone has a handful of counts. The sample carries other DNA sequences with the same CDR3. The chain uses TRBV18 and TRBJ1-5; unclear D gene. The CDR3 extends over 13 amino acids. Germline assignment: CDR1 KGHSH and CDR2 LQKENI. The V and J ends lost 2 bases and 6 bases respectively, with 8 bases between them. The CDR3 spells CASSPDGSQPQHF. CDR3 coding DNA: TGTGCCAGCTCACCAGACGGCAGTCAGCCCCAGCATTTT. Based on the CDR3 plus reference TRBV18 and TRBJ1-5, the full variable domain is NAGVMQNPRHLVRRRGQEARLRCSPMKGHSHVYWYRQLPEEGLKFMVYLQKENIIDESGMPKERFSAEFPKEGPSILRIQQVVRGDSAAYFCASSPDGSQPQHFGDGTRLSIL.

The V gene is TRBV7-9, the J gene TRBJ1-1, with D unresolved. Trimming removed 2 bases at V and 0 bases at J, with 7 bases between. The CDR3 extends over 14 amino acids. CDR1 is SEHNR and CDR2 is FQNEAQ in the germline V gene (reference sequence). CDR3 sequence (DNA): TGTGCCAGCAGCTTAACTGAGATGAACACTGAAGCTTTCTTT. This encodes CASSLTEMNTEAFF. The whole variable domain, remainder taken from reference TRBV7-9 and TRBJ1-1, is DTGVSQNPRHKITKRGQNVTFRCDPISEHNRLYWYRQTLGQGPEFLTYFQNEAQLEKSRLLSDRFSAERPKGSFSTLEIQRTEQGDSAMYLCASSLTEMNTEAFFGQGTRLTVV.

This chain joins TRBV29-1 and TRBJ2-2; perhaps TRBD2 as D (5 bases). Per germline, CDR1 SQVTM and CDR2 ANQGSEA. The CDR3 loop spans 15 amino acids. Deletions cut 3 bases from V and 7 bases from J, with 18 bases between. The CDR3 spells CSVDQLAGVGGELFF. Here the CDR3 DNA reads TGCAGCGTTGACCAACTGGCCGGGGTGGGCGGGGAGCTGTTTTTT.

The rearrangement links TRBV7-2 to TRBJ1-3, with a tentative D call TRBD1 (6 bases). CDR3 length equals 17 residues. Germline V gene data show CDR1 as SGHTA and CDR2 as FQGNSA. Trimming shortened V by 5 bases and J by 7 bases, and 24 bases separated the two germline ends. CDR3 sequence (DNA): TGTGCCAGCAGCCCTTCGGGGGGGCAAGTTCTATGGAACACCATATATTTT. Its translation: CASSPSGGQVLWNTIYF.

The rearrangement links TRBV7-3 to TRBJ1-2, with 10 bases matching TRBD1. Germline V gene sequence: CDR1 SGHTA, CDR2 FQGTGA. With 3 bases clipped from V and 8 bases from J, the junction kept 3 bases outside the gene matches. The CDR3 is 13 amino acids. CDR3 bases: TGTGCCAGCAGCTTCGGGACAGGGGAAGGCTACACCTTC. Translated, it gives CASSFGTGEGYTF.

V and J are TRBV6-6 and TRBJ1-5; 8 bases map to TRBD1. Germline CDR1 MNHNY, CDR2 SVGAGI (reference sequence). The V segment lost 2 bases and the J segment 4 bases; nucleotides outside the gene matches: 7. This CDR3 region has 16 residues. The CDR3 reads CASSYGQGRGNQPQHF. The CDR3 bases are TGTGCCAGCAGTTACGGACAGGGAAGAGGGAATCAGCCCCAGCATTTT.

This clone was detected once. The V call is TRBV30, the J call TRBJ2-3; a possible D gene is TRBD1 (5 bases). The germline V gene has CDR1 GTSNPN and CDR2 SVGIG (reference sequence). This CDR3 is 13 amino acids long. The V end was cut by 5 bases, the J end by 0 bases, with 9 bases between. The CDR3 bases are TGTGCCTGGGACAGTTTGAGCACAGATACGCAGTATTTT. Encoded protein: CAWDSLSTDTQYF.

Concerning this clone itself: The sample carries other DNA sequences with the same CDR3. The V gene is TRBV7-9, the J gene TRBJ2-7, with 9 bases that match TRBD1. Germline loops: CDR1 SEHNR, CDR2 FQNEAQ (reference sequence). Trimming at V came to 4 bases and at J to 7 bases, leaving 2 bases not matched to a gene. The CDR3 is 12 residues long. CDR3 bases: TGTGCCAGCAGCTCGACAGGGGGAGAGCAGTACTTC. Translated: CASSSTGGEQYF. Complete variable domain (other parts from reference TRBV7-9 and TRBJ2-7): DTGVSQNPRHKITKRGQNVTFRCDPISEHNRLYWYRQTLGQGPEFLTYFQNEAQLEKSRLLSDRFSAERPKGSFSTLEIQRTEQGDSAMYLCASSSTGGEQYFGPGTRLTVT.

As for this clone: Distinct nucleotide sequences in the sample also encode this CDR3. The CDR3 loop reads CASSLSGDEQFF. The DNA for the CDR3 is TGCGCCAGCAGCTTGTCGGGGGATGAGCAGTTCTTC. The chain employs TRBV5-1 and TRBJ2-1; tentative D call: TRBD2 (6 bases). V dropped 1 base and J dropped 8 bases, with 7 bases sitting between them. CDR1 and CDR2 (germline): SGHRS, YFSETQ. The CDR3 has 12 amino acids.

A note on this clone: Other DNA variants within this sample encode the same CDR3. This chain uses TRBV30 with TRBJ1-5, with unresolved D. This CDR3 has 13 residues. V lost 3 bases to trimming and J lost 4 bases, with 10 bases between them. Germline values: CDR1 GTSNPN, CDR2 SVGIG (reference sequence). CDR3 loop: CAWSEGENQPQHF. CDR3 nucleotide sequence: TGTGCCTGGAGCGAGGGTGAGAATCAGCCCCAGCATTTT. The full variable domain, completed using reference TRBV30 and TRBJ1-5, is SQTIHQWPATLVQPVGSPLSLECTVEGTSNPNLYWYRQAAGRGLQLLFYSVGIGQISSEVPQNLSASRPQDRQFILSSKKLLLSDSGFYLCAWSEGENQPQHFGDGTRLSIL.

The V and J genes are TRBV15 and TRBJ1-5; unclear D gene. Between the trimmed V and J ends, which lost 1 base and 7 bases, there was a span of 8 bases. The CDR3 contains 13 residues. The germline gives CDR1 LNHNV, CDR2 YYDKDF (reference sequence). CDR3 nucleotide sequence: TGTGCCACCAGCAGAGTCAATGAGCAGCCCCAGCATTTT. It specifies CATSRVNEQPQHF.

The rearrangement links TRBV29-1 to TRBJ1-4, with 8 bases identical to TRBD1. The trim removed 4 bases at V and 7 bases at J, leaving 8 bases unmatched. The CDR3 spans 14 residues. Germline assignment: CDR1 SQVTM and CDR2 ANQGSEA. This chain's CDR3 is CSVVYRDRPEKLFF. The CDR3 coding sequence is TGCAGCGTTGTATACCGGGACAGGCCTGAAAAACTGTTTTTT.

The V gene is TRBV5-3, the J gene TRBJ2-7; 8 positions agree with TRBD1. TRBV5-3 is filed as an ORF, its function uncertain. The CDR3 sequence is 16 residues long. J was trimmed by 0 bases and V by 4 bases; bases with no gene match: 9. The CDR3 DNA reads as TGTGCCAGAAGCCCTCTACAGGGGGGTACCTCCTACGAGCAGTACTTC. Translating gives CARSPLQGGTSYEQYF.

V is TRBV28 and J is TRBJ1-2, with 10 bases matching TRBD1. The trim removed 4 bases at V and 5 bases at J, leaving 16 bases unmatched. The CDR3 has 18 amino acids. Germline CDR1 MDHEN, CDR2 SYDVKM. CDR3 residues: CASSSPSLDRGRLYGYTF. In DNA form, the CDR3 reads TGTGCCAGCAGTTCCCCTTCCCTCGACAGGGGGCGGCTTTATGGCTACACCTTC.

This clone was seen only once. The rearrangement joins TRBV30 to TRBJ1-3, with D unclear. The CDR3 extends over 15 amino acids. Deletions cut 1 base from V and 4 bases from J, with 14 bases between. Germline V gives CDR1 GTSNPN, CDR2 SVGIG (reference sequence). For the CDR3, the DNA is TGTGCCTGGAGTGGACTTCTTCTGGGGGGAAACACCATATATTTT. It encodes CAWSGLLLGGNTIYF.

About this clone itself: Other DNA sequences of this sample code for an identical CDR3. The gene calls are TRBV7-9 and TRBJ1-3; D might be TRBD1 (6 bases). Trimming shortened V by 0 bases and J by 4 bases, and 7 bases separated the two germline ends. This CDR3 region has 14 residues. CDR1 is SEHNR, CDR2 FQNEAQ, per germline (reference sequence). The CDR3 DNA is TGTGCCAGCAGCTTAGCAGGGGGAGGAAACACCATATATTTT. This gives the protein CASSLAGGGNTIYF.

V gene TRBV6-5 combines with J gene TRBJ1-6; 12 bases are shared with TRBD1. V was pared by 0 bases and J by 10 bases, with 4 bases of the junction left unmatched. CDR1 is MNHEY and CDR2 is SVGAGI in the germline V gene. This CDR3 spans 16 amino acids. The CDR3 loop reads CASSYSSGTGGSPLHF. The CDR3 DNA reads as TGTGCCAGCAGTTACTCCTCCGGGACAGGGGGCTCACCCCTCCACTTT.

The chain uses TRBV4-1 and TRBJ1-6, with a possible D match to TRBD1 (5 bases). The CDR3 is made up of 18 amino acids. V lost 0 bases and J 5 bases, leaving 17 bases between the germline ends. The germline V gene has CDR1 MGHRA and CDR2 YSYEKL. DNA of the CDR3: TGCGCCAGCAGCCAAGATAGGGCCCAGGGCGCGGATAATTCACCCCTCCACTTT. Protein sequence: CASSQDRAQGADNSPLHF.

The chain joins TRBV19 to TRBJ1-6; D is perhaps TRBD1 (5 bases). The CDR3 is 12 residues long. Germline V gene data show CDR1 as LNHDA and CDR2 as SQIVND (reference sequence). The V gene lost 11 bases and the J gene lost 10 bases, with 15 bases spanning the gap. CDR3 nucleotide sequence: TGTGCCGTAGGGACTTTTCCCTCACCCCTCCACTTT. This gives the protein CAVGTFPSPLHF. The full variable domain, in which reference TRBV19 and TRBJ1-6 provide the parts outside the CDR3, is DGGITQSPKYLFRKEGQNVTLSCEQNLNHDAMYWYRQDPGQGLRLIYYSQIVNDFQKGDIAEGYSVSREKKESFPLTVTSAQKNPTAFYLCAVGTFPSPLHFGNGTRLTVT.

The chain couples TRBV7-9 to TRBJ1-2; TRBD1 might be the D (5 bases). V was trimmed by 1 base and J by 6 bases, leaving 12 bases between them. The germline V gene has CDR1 SEHNR and CDR2 FQNEAQ (reference sequence). The CDR3 is 14 amino acids. The CDR3 sequence is CASSLEGNGNGYTF. CDR3 DNA sequence: TGTGCCAGCAGCTTAGAGGGGAACGGCAATGGCTACACCTTC.

The chain carries TRBV30 and TRBJ2-7, with 7 bases that match TRBD1. This CDR3 has 13 residues. CDR1 is GTSNPN, CDR2 SVGIG, per germline (reference sequence). Losses at the gene ends were 8 bases for V and 5 bases for J; bases not matched to a gene: 12. Here the CDR3 DNA reads TGTGCCAGTAAAGGACAGGTATCGGACGAGCAGTACTTC. Amino acid sequence: CASKGQVSDEQYF.

The chain employs TRBV9 and TRBJ2-5; possibly TRBD1 or TRBD2 for D (5 bases each). Germline-derived CDR1 and CDR2 are SGDLS and YYNGEE. V was trimmed by 4 bases and J by 5 bases, leaving 24 bases between them. The CDR3 length is 17 residues. This CDR3 reads CASSLWSGDHPFETQYF. In DNA form, the CDR3 reads TGTGCCAGCAGCCTGTGGTCCGGGGACCACCCATTCGAGACCCAGTACTTC.

This clone was seen just once. The chain couples TRBV7-9 to TRBJ2-5, with no clear D. Germline V gene data show CDR1 as SEHNR and CDR2 as FQNEAQ (reference sequence). V lost 8 bases and J lost 1, with 14 bases in between. The CDR3 runs 14 residues. CDR3 sequence reads: CASGGRLFQETQYF. In DNA, the CDR3 is TGTGCCAGCGGCGGACGACTCTTCCAAGAGACCCAGTACTTC.

V is TRBV5-1 and J is TRBJ1-5; 8 bases are shared with TRBD1. Germline CDR1 reads SGHRS; CDR2 reads YFSETQ. The CDR3 extends over 15 amino acids. After removal of 4 bases from V and 4 bases from J, the junction contained 7 bases not matched to a gene. CDR3 DNA: TGCGCCAGCAGCATGGGGACAGGCGCAAATCAGCCCCAGCATTTT. It yields the protein CASSMGTGANQPQHF.

The chain is built from TRBV6-5 and TRBJ2-5; 8 bases line up with TRBD2. This CDR3 is built from 13 residues. J gave up 3 bases and V 8 bases, and 5 bases lay outside the gene matches. Per the germline V gene, CDR1 is MNHEY and CDR2 is SVGAGI. The chain's CDR3 is CASPIGGEETQYF. The CDR3 DNA reads TGTGCCAGCCCTATCGGGGGGGAAGAGACCCAGTACTTC.